This TCR beta chain was recorded in a study of blood T cell repertoires in COVID-19. Germline CDR1 is SNHLY and CDR2 is FYNNEI. This CDR3 is built from 14 residues. Trimming removed 8 bases from V and 1 base from J; junction bases left unmatched: 5. Profiling relied on immunoSEQ multiplex PCR, and the TCRdb table lists in-frame clones only, not all of them. The repertoire holds around 120,000 clones, with more than 60% as singletons. The V call is TRBV2, the J call TRBJ2-3; 8 bases agree with TRBD2. This sequence was found in a man aged 70 or older with active or convalescent COVID-19. Sample: peripheral blood. The CDR3 DNA reads TGTGCCAGCGCGCGGGGGGAAGGCACAGATACGCAGTATTTT. Protein sequence: CASARGEGTDTQYF.